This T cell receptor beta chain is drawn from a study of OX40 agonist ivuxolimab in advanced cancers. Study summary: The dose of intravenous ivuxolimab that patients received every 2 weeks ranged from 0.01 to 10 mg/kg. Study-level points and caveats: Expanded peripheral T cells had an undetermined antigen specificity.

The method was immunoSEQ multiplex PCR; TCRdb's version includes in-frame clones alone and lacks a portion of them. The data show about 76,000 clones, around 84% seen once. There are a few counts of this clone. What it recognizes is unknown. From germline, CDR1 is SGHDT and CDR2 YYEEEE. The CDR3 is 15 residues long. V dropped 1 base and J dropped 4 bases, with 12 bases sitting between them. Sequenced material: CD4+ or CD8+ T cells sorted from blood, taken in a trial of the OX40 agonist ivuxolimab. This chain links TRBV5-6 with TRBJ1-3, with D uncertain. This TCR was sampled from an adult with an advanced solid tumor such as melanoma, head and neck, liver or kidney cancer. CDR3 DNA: TGTGCCAGCAGCTTGATATGGGAATCGGGAAACACCATATATTTT. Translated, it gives CASSLIWESGNTIYF.